What follows describes a single T cell receptor beta chain. Antigen: not known. V gave up 5 bases and J gave up 8 bases, with 13 bases separating them. Germline CDR1 SGHTA, CDR2 FQGNSA. The CDR3 length is 13 residues. The record originates from a study of cytomegalovirus exposure and HLA in healthy donors. Whole-study results and caveats: Presence/absence results assume similar sequencing depth per donor, which may not hold. Earlier results showed most TCR beta V segments being productive about 87% or about 30% of the time. The authors later found TCR association rates varying by HLA locus, with DRB1 most and HLA-C fewest.

In the PCR, 60 Vbeta and 13 Jbeta primers were used. Libraries were prepared by immunoSEQ multiplex PCR; TCRdb keeps only in-frame clonotypes and omits some of them. Of roughly 100,000 clones in the sample, 75% to 80% were seen once. The sample comprised PBMCs. The rearrangement joins TRBV7-2 to TRBJ1-5; tentatively, D is TRBD1 (5 bases). The receptor comes from a man aged 55 to 69 in good health and CMV-seropositive. CDR3 sequence (DNA): TGTGCCAGCAGCCTCGGGGGGTCCAAGCCCCAGCATTTT. It encodes CASSLGGSKPQHF.